The source of this T cell receptor beta chain is a study of blood T cell repertoires in COVID-19. Across the study: T cells, B-cell-depleted T cells, or PBMCs supplied cDNA or gDNA.

Per the authors' pipeline: The assay estimated nucleated cells by amplifying reference gene primers. Assay used: immunoSEQ multiplex PCR; TCRdb lists only in-frame clones, some missing. V, J and clone size were drawn from that table, and D and trimming were deduced from the DNA. The sample lists about 180,000 clones, more than 85% occurring once. Germline assignment: CDR1 SEHNR and CDR2 FQNEAQ (reference sequence). This CDR3 has 14 amino acids. V lost 1 base to trimming and J lost 7 bases; unmatched junction nucleotides: 5. Researchers sorted participants into cohorts using their self-reported clinical history.

The V call is TRBV7-9, the J call TRBJ2-7, with TRBD2 identical over 9 bases. Input material: PBMCs or T cells enriched from blood (not recorded which). This TCR derives from a woman in her fifties or sixties who had recovered from COVID-19. The CDR3 here is CASSLGVAGEEQYF. CDR3 nucleotide sequence: TGTGCCAGCAGCTTAGGGGTAGCGGGAGAAGAGCAGTACTTC.